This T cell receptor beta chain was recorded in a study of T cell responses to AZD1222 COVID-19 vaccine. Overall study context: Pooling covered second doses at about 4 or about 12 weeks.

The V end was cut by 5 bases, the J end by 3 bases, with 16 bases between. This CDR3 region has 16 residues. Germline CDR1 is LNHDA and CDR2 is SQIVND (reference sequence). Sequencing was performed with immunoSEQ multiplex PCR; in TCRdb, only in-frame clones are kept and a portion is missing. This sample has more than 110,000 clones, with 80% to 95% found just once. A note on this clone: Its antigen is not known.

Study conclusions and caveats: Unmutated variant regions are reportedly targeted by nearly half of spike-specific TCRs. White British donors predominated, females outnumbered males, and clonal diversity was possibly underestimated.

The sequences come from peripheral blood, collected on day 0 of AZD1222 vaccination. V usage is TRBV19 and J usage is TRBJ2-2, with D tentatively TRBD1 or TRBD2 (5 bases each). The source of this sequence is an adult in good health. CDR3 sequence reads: CASSSNRDGYTGELFF. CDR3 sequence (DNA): TGTGCCAGTAGTTCAAACCGGGACGGGTACACCGGGGAGCTGTTTTTT. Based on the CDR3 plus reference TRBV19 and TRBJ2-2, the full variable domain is DGGITQSPKYLFRKEGQNVTLSCEQNLNHDAMYWYRQDPGQGLRLIYYSQIVNDFQKGDIAEGYSVSREKKESFPLTVTSAQKNPTAFYLCASSSNRDGYTGELFFGEGSRLTVL.